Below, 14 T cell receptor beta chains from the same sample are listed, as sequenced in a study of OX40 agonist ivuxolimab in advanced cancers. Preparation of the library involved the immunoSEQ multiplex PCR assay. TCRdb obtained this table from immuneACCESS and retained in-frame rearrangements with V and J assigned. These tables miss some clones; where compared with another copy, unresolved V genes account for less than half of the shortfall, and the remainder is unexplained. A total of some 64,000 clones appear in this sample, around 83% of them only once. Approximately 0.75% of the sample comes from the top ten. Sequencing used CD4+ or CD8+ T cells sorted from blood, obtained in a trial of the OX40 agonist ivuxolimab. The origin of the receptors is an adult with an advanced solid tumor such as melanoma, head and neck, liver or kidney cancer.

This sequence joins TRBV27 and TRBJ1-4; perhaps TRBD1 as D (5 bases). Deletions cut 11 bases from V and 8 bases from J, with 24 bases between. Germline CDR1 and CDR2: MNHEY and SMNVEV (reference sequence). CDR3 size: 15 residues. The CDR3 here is CAGYPDRAGDEKLFF. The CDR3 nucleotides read TGTGCCGGGTACCCGGACCGGGCTGGGGACGAAAAACTGTTTTTT.

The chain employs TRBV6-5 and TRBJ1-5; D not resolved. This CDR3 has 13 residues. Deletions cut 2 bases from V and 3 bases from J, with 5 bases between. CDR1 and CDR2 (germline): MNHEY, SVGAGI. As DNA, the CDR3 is TGTGCCAGCAGTTACAAGAACAATCAGCCCCAGCATTTT. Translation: CASSYKNNQPQHF.

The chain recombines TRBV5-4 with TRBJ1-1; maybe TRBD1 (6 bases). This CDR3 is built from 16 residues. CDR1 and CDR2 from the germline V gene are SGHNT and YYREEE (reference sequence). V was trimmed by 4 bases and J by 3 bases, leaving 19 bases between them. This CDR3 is CASSAGGGARYTEAFF. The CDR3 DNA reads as TGTGCCAGCAGCGCAGGAGGGGGGGCCCGCTACACTGAAGCTTTCTTT.

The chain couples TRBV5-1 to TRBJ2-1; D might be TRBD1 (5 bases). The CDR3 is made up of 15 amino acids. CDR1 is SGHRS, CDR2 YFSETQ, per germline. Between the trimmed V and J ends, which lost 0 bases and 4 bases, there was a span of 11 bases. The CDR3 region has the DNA TGCGCCAGCAGCTTGGAGGCTACAGGTTACAATGAGCAGTTCTTC. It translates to CASSLEATGYNEQFF.

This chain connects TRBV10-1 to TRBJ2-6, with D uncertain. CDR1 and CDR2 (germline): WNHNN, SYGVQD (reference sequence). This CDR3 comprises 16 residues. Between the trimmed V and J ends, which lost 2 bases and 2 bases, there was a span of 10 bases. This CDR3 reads CASSEGPETGANVLTF. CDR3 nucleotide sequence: TGCGCCAGCAGTGAGGGACCAGAAACTGGGGCCAACGTCCTGACTTTC.

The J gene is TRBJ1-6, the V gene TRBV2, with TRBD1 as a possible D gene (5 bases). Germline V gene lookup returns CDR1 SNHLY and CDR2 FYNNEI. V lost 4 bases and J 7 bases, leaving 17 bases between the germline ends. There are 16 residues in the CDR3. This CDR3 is CASSGTWDQGNSPLHF. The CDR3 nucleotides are TGTGCCAGCAGTGGAACTTGGGATCAGGGCAATTCACCCCTCCACTTT.

This CDR3 is CAIRPNSNQPQHF. DNA for the CDR3: TGTGCCATTAGACCGAATAGCAATCAGCCCCAGCATTTT. The V call is TRBV10-3, the J call TRBJ1-5, with D hard to call. The germline CDR1 and CDR2 sequences are ENHRY and SYGVKD. CDR3 size: 13 residues. Trimming stripped 9 bases from V and 0 bases from J, with 9 bases between.

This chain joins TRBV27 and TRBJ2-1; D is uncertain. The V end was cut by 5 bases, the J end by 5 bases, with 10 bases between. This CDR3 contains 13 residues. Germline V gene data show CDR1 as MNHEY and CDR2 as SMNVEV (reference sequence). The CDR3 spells CASSRTPHNEQFF. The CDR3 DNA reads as TGTGCCAGCAGTCGTACCCCCCACAATGAGCAGTTCTTC.

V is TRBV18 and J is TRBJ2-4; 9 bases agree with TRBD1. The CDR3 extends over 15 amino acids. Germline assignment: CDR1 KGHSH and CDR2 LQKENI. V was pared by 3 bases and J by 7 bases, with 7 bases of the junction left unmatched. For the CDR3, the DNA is TGTGCCAGCTCACCTGTGGGACAGGGTGGGAACATTCAGTACTTC. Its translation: CASSPVGQGGNIQYF.

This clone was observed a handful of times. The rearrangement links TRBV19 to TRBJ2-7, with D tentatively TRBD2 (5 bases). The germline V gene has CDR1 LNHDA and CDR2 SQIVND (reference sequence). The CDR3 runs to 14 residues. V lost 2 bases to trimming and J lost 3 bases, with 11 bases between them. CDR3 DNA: TGTGCCAGTAGTATATCCGGGGAGAGCTACGAGCAGTACTTC. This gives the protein CASSISGESYEQYF. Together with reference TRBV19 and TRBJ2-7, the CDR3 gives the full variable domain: DGGITQSPKYLFRKEGQNVTLSCEQNLNHDAMYWYRQDPGQGLRLIYYSQIVNDFQKGDIAEGYSVSREKKESFPLTVTSAQKNPTAFYLCASSISGESYEQYFGPGTRLTVT.

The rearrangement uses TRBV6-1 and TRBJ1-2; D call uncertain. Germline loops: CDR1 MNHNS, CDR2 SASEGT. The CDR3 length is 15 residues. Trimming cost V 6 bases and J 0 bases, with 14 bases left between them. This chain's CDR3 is CASRTRFRTNYGYTF. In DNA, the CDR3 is TGTGCCAGCAGAACCAGATTCCGGACTAACTATGGCTACACCTTC.

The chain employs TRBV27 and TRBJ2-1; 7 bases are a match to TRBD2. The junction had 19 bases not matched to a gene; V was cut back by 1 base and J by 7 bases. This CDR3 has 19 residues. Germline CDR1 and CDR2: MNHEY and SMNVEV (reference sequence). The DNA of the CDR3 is TGTGCCAGCAGTTTATGGGGGGGGAGCTCTGGGAGCGGGGCTAATGAGCAGTTCTTC. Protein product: CASSLWGGSSGSGANEQFF.

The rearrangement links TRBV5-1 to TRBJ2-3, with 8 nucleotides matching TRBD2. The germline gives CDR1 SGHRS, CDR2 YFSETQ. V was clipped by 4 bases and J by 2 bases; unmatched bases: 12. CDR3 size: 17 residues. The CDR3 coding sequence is TGCGCCAGCAGCGTAGCTCCAGCGGGAGTTCCCACAGATACGCAGTATTTT. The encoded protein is CASSVAPAGVPTDTQYF.

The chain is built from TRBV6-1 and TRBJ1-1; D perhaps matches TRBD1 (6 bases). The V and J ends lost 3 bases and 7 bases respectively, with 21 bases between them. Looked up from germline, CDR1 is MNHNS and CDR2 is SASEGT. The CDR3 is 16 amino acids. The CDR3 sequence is CASSESGGAWLCEAFF. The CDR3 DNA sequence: TGTGCCAGCAGTGAGAGTGGGGGCGCGTGGTTATGTGAAGCTTTCTTT.